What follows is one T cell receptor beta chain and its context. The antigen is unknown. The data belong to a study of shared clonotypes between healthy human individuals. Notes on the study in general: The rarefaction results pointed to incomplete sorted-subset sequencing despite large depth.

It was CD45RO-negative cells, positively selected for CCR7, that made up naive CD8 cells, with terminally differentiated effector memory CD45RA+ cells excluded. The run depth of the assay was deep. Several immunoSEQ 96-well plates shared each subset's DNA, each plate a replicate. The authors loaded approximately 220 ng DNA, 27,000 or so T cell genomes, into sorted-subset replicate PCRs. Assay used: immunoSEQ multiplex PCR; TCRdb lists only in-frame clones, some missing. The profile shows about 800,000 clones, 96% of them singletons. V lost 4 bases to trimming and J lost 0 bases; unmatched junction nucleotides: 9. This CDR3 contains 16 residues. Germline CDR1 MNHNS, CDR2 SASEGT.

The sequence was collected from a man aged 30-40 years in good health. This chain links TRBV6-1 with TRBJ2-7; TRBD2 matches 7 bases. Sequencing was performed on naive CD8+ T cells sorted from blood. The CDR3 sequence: CASSGPRLAASYEQYF. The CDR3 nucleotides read TGTGCCAGCAGTGGCCCTAGGCTAGCGGCCTCCTACGAGCAGTACTTC.